These 8 T cell receptor beta chains were all obtained from the same sample, sequenced in a study of T cells in Graves' hyperthyroidism and ophthalmopathy. The CDR3 regions of TCR beta were amplified from RNA transcripts. HTBI primers were employed in a first-round RT-PCR of the TCR CDR3. TCRdb recomputed calls from the multiplex PCR reads with MiXCR, one row per CDR3 protein. Counted here are about 350,000 distinct CDR3 sequences, about 18% occurring once; the ten biggest clones make up about 3.7%. The sequenced sample was blood. Receptors were obtained from a woman between 18 and 29 years old with Graves' hyperthyroidism.

This clonotype was seen only a few times. The chain recombines TRBV28 with TRBJ2-7; 7 nucleotides agree with TRBD1. Trimming removed 5 bases from V and 6 bases from J; junction bases left unmatched: 1. The CDR3 sequence is 11 residues long. The germline V gene has CDR1 MDHEN and CDR2 SYDVKM. CDR3 amino acids: CASSRTGEQYF. DNA for the CDR3: TGTGCCAGCAGTCGGACAGGCGAGCAGTACTTC.

This clonotype was seen ten or more times. The chain is built from TRBV20-1 and TRBJ2-7, with D unresolved. V lost 2 bases and J lost 0, with 5 bases in between. The CDR3 length is 12 residues. Germline lookup yields CDR1 DFQATT and CDR2 SNEGSKA (reference sequence). The CDR3 DNA reads as TGCAGTGCTAGAAAAAACTCCTACGAGCAGTACTTC. Amino acids: CSARKNSYEQYF.

This rearrangement joins TRBV6-1 to TRBJ2-2; possibly TRBD2 for D (6 bases). This CDR3 spans 15 amino acids. V was trimmed by 8 bases and J by 7 bases, leaving 20 bases between them. Germline V lookup: CDR1 MNHNS, CDR2 SASEGT. CDR3 in DNA: TGTGCCAGCGGTCCCTCCGGGAGTTATCGCGGGGAGCTGTTTTTT. Translation: CASGPSGSYRGELFF.

This clonotype came up once. This could be a read error, since a much larger clone is one nucleotide away. The chain carries TRBV12-3 or TRBV12-4 and TRBJ2-7; 7 nucleotides align to TRBD1. This CDR3 has 17 amino acids. V lost 1 base and J lost 1; bases outside the gene matches: 10. CDR3 bases: TGTGCCAGCAGTTTAGACATCCGGGACAGCGTTTCCTACGAGCAGTACTTC. Amino acids: CASSLDIRDSVSYEQYF.

A note on this clonotype: This may be a read error: a much more frequent sequence differs by one nucleotide. The chain combines TRBV6-5 with TRBJ2-7; a possible D gene is TRBD1 (6 bases). Germline CDR1 MNHEY, CDR2 SVGAGI. The CDR3 runs 15 residues. CDR3 DNA: TGTGCCATCAGTTACTCGAACAGGGTCGTAGACGAGCAGTACTTC. Protein product: CAISYSNRVVDEQYF.

This clonotype was counted many times. This chain joins TRBV6-5 and TRBJ1-2; D gene uncertain. The V end was cut by 5 bases, the J end by 8 bases, with 15 bases between. CDR1 and CDR2 (germline): MNHEY, SVGAGI. The CDR3 length is 13 residues. The CDR3 loop reads CASSQTPQRGYTF. The CDR3 region has the DNA TGTGCCAGCAGTCAGACACCCCAGAGAGGCTACACCTTC.

A word on this clonotype: A much larger clone sits a single nucleotide away, making a read error possible. This chain uses TRBV5-6 with TRBJ1-2; D might be TRBD1 (6 bases). CDR3 length equals 20 residues. CDR1 and CDR2 (germline): SGHDT, YYEEEE. The CDR3 is CASSLGSQTLQGPGLMDYSF. DNA of the CDR3: TGTGCCAGCAGCTTGGGGTCCCAAACCCTTCAGGGGCCCGGCCTTATGGACTACAGCTTC.

This clonotype showed up many times. The V call is TRBV6-5, the J call TRBJ2-7, with D possibly being TRBD1 or TRBD2 (5 bases each). V lost 5 bases and J 2 bases, leaving 13 bases between the germline ends. Germline CDR1 is MNHEY and CDR2 is SVGAGI. The CDR3 consists of 14 residues. The CDR3 nucleotides read TGTGCCAGCAGTCACAGTCGGGGCACCTACGAGCAGTACTTC. Protein: CASSHSRGTYEQYF.